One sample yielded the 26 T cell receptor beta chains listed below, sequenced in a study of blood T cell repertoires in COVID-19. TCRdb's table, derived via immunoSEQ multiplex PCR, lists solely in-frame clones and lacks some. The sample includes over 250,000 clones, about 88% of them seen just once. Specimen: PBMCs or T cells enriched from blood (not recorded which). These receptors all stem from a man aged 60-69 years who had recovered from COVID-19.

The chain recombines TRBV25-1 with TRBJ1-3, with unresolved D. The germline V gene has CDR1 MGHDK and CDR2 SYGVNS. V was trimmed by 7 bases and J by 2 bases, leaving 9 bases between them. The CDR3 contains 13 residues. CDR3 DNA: TGTGCCAGCATCGGGTACCCTGGAAACACCATATATTTT. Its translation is CASIGYPGNTIYF.

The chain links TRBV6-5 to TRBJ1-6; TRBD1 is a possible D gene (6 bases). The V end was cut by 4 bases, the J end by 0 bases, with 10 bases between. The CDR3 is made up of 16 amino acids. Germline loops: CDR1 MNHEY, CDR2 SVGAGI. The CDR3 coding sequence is TGTGCCAGCAGTTCTCAGGACAGCTCCTATAATTCACCCCTCCACTTT. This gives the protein CASSSQDSSYNSPLHF.

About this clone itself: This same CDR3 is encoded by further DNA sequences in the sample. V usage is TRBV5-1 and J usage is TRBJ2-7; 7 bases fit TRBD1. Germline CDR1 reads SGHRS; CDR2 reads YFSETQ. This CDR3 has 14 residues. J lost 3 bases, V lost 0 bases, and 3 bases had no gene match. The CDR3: CASSLVAGGYEQYF. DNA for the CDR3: TGCGCCAGCAGCTTGGTGGCAGGGGGCTACGAGCAGTACTTC.

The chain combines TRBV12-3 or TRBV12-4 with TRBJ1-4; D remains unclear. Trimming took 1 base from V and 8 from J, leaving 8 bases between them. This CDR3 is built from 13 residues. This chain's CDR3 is CASSLDSREKLFF. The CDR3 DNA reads TGTGCCAGCAGTTTAGACAGTAGGGAAAAACTGTTTTTT.

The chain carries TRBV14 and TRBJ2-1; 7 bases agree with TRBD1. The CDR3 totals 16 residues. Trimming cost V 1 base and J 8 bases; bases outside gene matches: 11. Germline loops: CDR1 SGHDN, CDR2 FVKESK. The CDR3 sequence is CASSQVAGTGVHEQFF. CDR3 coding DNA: TGTGCCAGCAGCCAAGTGGCCGGAACAGGGGTCCATGAGCAGTTCTTC.

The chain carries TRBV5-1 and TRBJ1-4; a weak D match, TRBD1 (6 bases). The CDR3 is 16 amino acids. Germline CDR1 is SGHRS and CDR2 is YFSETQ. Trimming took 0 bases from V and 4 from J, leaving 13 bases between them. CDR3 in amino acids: CASSLAPQGGNEKLFF. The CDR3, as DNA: TGCGCCAGCAGCTTGGCCCCACAGGGCGGTAATGAAAAACTGTTTTTT.

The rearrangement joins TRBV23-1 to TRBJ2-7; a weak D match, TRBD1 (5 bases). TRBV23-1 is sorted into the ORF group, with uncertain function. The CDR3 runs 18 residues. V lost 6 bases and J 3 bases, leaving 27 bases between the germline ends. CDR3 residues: CASRFPGGTGRGLYEQYF. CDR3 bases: TGCGCCAGCAGGTTTCCTGGTGGTACAGGTAGGGGCCTCTACGAGCAGTACTTC.

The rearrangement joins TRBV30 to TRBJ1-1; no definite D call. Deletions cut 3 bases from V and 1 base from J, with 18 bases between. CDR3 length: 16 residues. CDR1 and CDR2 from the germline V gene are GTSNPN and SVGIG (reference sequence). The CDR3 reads CAWSRLHHLRNTEAFF. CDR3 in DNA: TGTGCCTGGAGCAGACTCCATCACTTGCGGAACACTGAAGCTTTCTTT.

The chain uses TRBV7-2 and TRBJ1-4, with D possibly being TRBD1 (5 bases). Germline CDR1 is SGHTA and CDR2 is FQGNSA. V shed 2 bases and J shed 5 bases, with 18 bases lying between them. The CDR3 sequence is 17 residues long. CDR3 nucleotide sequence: TGTGCCAGCAGCTTAAGAGGTTGGGGGGAGGTAAATGAAAAACTGTTTTTT. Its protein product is CASSLRGWGEVNEKLFF.

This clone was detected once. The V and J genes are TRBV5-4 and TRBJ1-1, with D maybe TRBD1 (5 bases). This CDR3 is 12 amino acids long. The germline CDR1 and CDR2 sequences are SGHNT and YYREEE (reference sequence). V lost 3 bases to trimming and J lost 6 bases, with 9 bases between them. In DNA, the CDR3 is TGTGCCAGCAGCTCAGACAGCTCTGAAGCTTTCTTT. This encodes CASSSDSSEAFF.

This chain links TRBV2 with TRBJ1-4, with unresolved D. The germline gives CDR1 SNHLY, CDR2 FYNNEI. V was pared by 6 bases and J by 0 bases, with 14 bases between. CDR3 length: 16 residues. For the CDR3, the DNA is TGTGCCAGCAGCCGGCGGGCAGTCTCAACTAATGAAAAACTGTTTTTT. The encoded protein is CASSRRAVSTNEKLFF. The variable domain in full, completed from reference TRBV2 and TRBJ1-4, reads EPEVTQTPSHQVTQMGQEVILRCVPISNHLYFYWYRQILGQKVEFLVSFYNNEISEKSEIFDDQFSVERPDGSNFTLKIRSTKLEDSAMYFCASSRRAVSTNEKLFFGSGTQLSVL.

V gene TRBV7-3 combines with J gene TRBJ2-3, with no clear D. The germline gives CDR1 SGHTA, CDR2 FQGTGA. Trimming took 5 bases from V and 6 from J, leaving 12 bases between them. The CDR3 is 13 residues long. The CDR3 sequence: CASSPRLRDTQYF. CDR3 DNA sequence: TGTGCCAGCAGCCCGAGACTCCGGGATACGCAGTATTTT. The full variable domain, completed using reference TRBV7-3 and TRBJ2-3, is GAGVSQTPSNKVTEKGKYVELRCDPISGHTALYWYRQSLGQGPEFLIYFQGTGAADDSGLPNDRFFAVRPEGSVSTLKIQRTERGDSAVYLCASSPRLRDTQYFGPGTRLTVL.

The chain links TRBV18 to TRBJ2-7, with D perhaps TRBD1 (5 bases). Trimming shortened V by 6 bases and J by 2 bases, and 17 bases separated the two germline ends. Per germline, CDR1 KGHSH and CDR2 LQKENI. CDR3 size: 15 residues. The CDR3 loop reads CASSGSDRTTYEQYF. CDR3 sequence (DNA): TGTGCCAGCTCGGGCTCGGACCGGACAACCTACGAGCAGTACTTC.

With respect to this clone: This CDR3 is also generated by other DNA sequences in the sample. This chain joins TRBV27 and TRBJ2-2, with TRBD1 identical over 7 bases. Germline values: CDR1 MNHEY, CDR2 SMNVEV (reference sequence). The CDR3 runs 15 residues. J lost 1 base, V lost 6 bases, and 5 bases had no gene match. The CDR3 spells CASSLGTVNTGELFF. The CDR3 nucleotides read TGTGCCAGCAGCCTCGGGACAGTGAACACCGGGGAGCTGTTTTTT.

CDR3 DNA sequence: TGTGCCAGTAGTACACCGGGACAGAGGACCCTAGTTAACTATGGCTACACCTTC. Its translation: CASSTPGQRTLVNYGYTF. The V call is TRBV19, the J call TRBJ1-2; 7 nucleotides line up with TRBD1. CDR1 and CDR2 from the germline V gene are LNHDA and SQIVND (reference sequence). There are 18 residues in the CDR3. After removal of 4 bases from V and 1 base from J, the junction contained 15 bases not matched to a gene.

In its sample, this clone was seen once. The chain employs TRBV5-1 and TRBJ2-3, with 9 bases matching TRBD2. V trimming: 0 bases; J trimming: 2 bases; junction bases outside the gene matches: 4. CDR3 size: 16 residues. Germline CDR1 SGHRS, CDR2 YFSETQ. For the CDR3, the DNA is TGCGCCAGCAGCTTGGGACTAGCGGTAAACACAGATACGCAGTATTTT. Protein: CASSLGLAVNTDTQYF.

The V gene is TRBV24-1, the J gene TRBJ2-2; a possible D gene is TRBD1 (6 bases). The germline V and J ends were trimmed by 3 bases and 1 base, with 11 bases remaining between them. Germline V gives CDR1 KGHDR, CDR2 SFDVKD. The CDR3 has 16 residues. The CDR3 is CATSDLTTGNTGELFF. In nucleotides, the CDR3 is TGTGCCACCAGTGATCTTACGACAGGGAACACCGGGGAGCTGTTTTTT.

Written as DNA, the CDR3 is TGTGCCATCAGTGAGCCGTTCGGCTACACCTTC. Its translation is CAISEPFGYTF. This chain uses TRBV10-3 with TRBJ1-2; unclear D gene. Trimming removed 2 bases at V and 8 bases at J, with 6 bases between. From germline, CDR1 is ENHRY and CDR2 SYGVKD. The CDR3 length is 11 residues.

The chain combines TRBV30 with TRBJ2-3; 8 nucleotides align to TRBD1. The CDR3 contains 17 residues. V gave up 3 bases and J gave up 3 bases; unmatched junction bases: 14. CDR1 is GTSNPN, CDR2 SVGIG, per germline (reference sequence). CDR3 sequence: CAWSYRLLRGLTDTQYF. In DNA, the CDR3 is TGTGCCTGGAGCTATCGCCTACTCAGGGGGCTAACAGATACGCAGTATTTT. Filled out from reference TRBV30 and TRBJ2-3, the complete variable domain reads SQTIHQWPATLVQPVGSPLSLECTVEGTSNPNLYWYRQAAGRGLQLLFYSVGIGQISSEVPQNLSASRPQDRQFILSSKKLLLSDSGFYLCAWSYRLLRGLTDTQYFGPGTRLTVL.

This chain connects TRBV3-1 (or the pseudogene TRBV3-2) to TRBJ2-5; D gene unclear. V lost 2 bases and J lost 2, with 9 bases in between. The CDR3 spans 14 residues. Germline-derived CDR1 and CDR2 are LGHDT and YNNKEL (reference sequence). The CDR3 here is CASSQYQTQETQYF. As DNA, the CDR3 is TGTGCCAGCAGCCAATATCAGACACAAGAGACCCAGTACTTC.

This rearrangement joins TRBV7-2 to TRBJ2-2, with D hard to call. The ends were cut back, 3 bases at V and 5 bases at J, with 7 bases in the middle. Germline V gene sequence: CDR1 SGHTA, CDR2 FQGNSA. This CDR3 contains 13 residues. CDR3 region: CASSLGRTGELFF. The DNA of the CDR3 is TGTGCCAGCAGCTTGGGCAGGACCGGGGAGCTGTTTTTT.

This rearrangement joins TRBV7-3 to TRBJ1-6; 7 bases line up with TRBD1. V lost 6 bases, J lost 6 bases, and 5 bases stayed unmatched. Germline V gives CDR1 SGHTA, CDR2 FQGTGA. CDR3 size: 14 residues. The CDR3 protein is CASSTGTANSPLHF. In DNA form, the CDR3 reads TGTGCCAGCAGTACCGGGACAGCTAATTCACCCCTCCACTTT.

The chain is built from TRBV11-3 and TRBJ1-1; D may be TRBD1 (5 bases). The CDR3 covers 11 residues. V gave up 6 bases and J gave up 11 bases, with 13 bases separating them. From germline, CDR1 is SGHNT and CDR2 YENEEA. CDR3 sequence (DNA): TGTGCCAGCAGGGGAGGGGTTAATGCTTTCTTT. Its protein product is CASRGGVNAFF.

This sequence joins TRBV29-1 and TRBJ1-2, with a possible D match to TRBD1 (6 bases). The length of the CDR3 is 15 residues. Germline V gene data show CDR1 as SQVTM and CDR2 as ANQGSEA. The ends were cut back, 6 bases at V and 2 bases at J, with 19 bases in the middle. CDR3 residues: CSVEGHQTLNYGYTF. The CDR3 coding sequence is TGCAGCGTAGAGGGACACCAGACCCTAAACTATGGCTACACCTTC.

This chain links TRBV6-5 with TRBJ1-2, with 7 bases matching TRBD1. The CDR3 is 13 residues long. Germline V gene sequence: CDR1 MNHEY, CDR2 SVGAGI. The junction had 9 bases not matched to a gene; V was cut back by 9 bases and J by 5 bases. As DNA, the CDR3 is TGTGCCAGTAAGACAGGGTTATGGTATGGCTACACCTTC. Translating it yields CASKTGLWYGYTF.

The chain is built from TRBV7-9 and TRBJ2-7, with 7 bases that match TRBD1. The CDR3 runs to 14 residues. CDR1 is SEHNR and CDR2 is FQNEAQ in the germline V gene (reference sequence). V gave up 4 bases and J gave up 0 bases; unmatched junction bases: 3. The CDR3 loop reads CASSWGQNSYEQYF. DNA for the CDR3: TGTGCCAGCAGCTGGGGACAGAACTCCTACGAGCAGTACTTC.